One and the same sample provided the 9 T cell receptor beta chains below, sequenced in a study of shared clonotypes between healthy human individuals. Sequencing used immunoSEQ multiplex PCR; TCRdb keeps in-frame clones, though not all of them. Seen here are roughly 2,300,000 clones, 80% to 95% observed once, and the top ten hold approximately 0.4%. Sequenced input: naive CD4+ T cells from PBMCs. Subset given: CD45RA+ positively selected. These TCRs come from a man aged 18 to 29 in good health. Some clones in this sample may be carry-over from other donors' samples.

As regards this clone: The identical CDR3 is also encoded by other nucleotide sequences in the sample. This CDR3 reads CASSLAGIGNTIYF. The CDR3 nucleotides are TGCGCCAGCAGCTTGGCCGGCATTGGAAACACCATATATTTT. The chain has TRBV5-1 and TRBJ1-3, with unresolved D. Trimming stripped 0 bases from V and 3 bases from J, with 7 bases between. This CDR3 is 14 amino acids long. Germline CDR1 and CDR2: SGHRS and YFSETQ. Complete variable domain (other parts from reference TRBV5-1 and TRBJ1-3): KAGVTQTPRYLIKTRGQQVTLSCSPISGHRSVSWYQQTPGQGLQFLFEYFSETQRNKGNFPGRFSGRQFSNSRSEMNVSTLELGDSALYLCASSLAGIGNTIYFGEGSWLTVV.

The chain recombines TRBV4-1 with TRBJ1-1, with D uncertain. CDR3 length: 13 residues. The V end was cut by 4 bases, the J end by 4 bases, with 10 bases between. Germline V gene lookup returns CDR1 MGHRA and CDR2 YSYEKL. The CDR3 nucleotides are TGCGCCAGCAGCCTGGGCAGGCTCACTGAAGCTTTCTTT. Translated, it gives CASSLGRLTEAFF.

About this clone: The same CDR3 is also encoded by other DNA sequences in this sample. This chain connects TRBV9 to TRBJ1-5; D call uncertain. The CDR3 spans 13 residues. The V gene's germline CDR1 is SGDLS and CDR2 YYNGEE. V was shortened by 0 bases and J by 3 bases, with 4 bases between the two germline ends. CDR3 protein: CASSVGDNQPQHF. DNA for the CDR3: TGTGCCAGCAGCGTAGGAGACAATCAGCCCCAGCATTTT. The full variable domain, completed using reference TRBV9 and TRBJ1-5, is DSGVTQTPKHLITATGQRVTLRCSPRSGDLSVYWYQQSLDQGLQFLIQYYNGEERAKGNILERFSAQQFPDLHSELNLSSLELGDSALYFCASSVGDNQPQHFGDGTRLSIL.

A few counts support this clone. The chain links TRBV4-1 to TRBJ1-5, with D tentatively TRBD1 (5 bases). The germline V and J ends were trimmed by 4 bases and 2 bases, with 18 bases remaining between them. The germline V gene has CDR1 MGHRA and CDR2 YSYEKL. The CDR3 sequence is 17 residues long. The CDR3 DNA sequence: TGCGCCAGCAGCCTCTCCTCGCGTCGGGACGGCAATCAGCCCCAGCATTTT. Its protein product is CASSLSSRRDGNQPQHF.

This chain links TRBV2 with TRBJ1-1; D gene uncertain. V lost 8 bases to trimming and J lost 4 bases, with 17 bases between them. The germline V gene encodes CDR1 SNHLY and CDR2 FYNNEI. The CDR3 loop spans 14 amino acids. CDR3 nucleotide sequence: TGTGCCAGCCAATCCAGGATCTTCGGCACTGAAGCTTTCTTT. This sequence encodes CASQSRIFGTEAFF.

The chain recombines TRBV18 with TRBJ2-3, with 10 bases matching TRBD2. The J segment lost 0 bases and the V segment lost 6 bases, leaving 6 bases of the junction unmatched. Germline V lookup: CDR1 KGHSH, CDR2 LQKENI. There are 16 residues in the CDR3. DNA of the CDR3: TGTGCCAGCTCCCTACTAGCGGGATTGAGCACAGATACGCAGTATTTT. Protein sequence: CASSLLAGLSTDTQYF.

J is TRBJ2-1 and V is TRBV25-1; 10 bases are a match to TRBD2. CDR3 length equals 16 residues. The J segment lost 8 bases and the V segment lost 6 bases, leaving 13 bases of the junction unmatched. CDR1 is MGHDK, CDR2 SYGVNS, per germline. The CDR3 loop is CASRNSGAGGRHEQFF. The CDR3, as DNA: TGTGCCAGCAGAAATTCCGGAGCGGGAGGGAGGCATGAGCAGTTCTTC.

This clone was detected a few times. The rearrangement links TRBV14 to TRBJ2-7, with 8 bases that match TRBD2. Trimming took 4 bases from V and 0 from J; bases not matched to a gene: 11. The CDR3 totals 17 residues. Germline V gene data show CDR1 as SGHDN and CDR2 as FVKESK. CDR3 nucleotides: TGTGCCAGCAGCCGATTATCGGGACTAGGGGGCTCCTACGAGCAGTACTTC. Amino acids: CASSRLSGLGGSYEQYF.

Regarding this clone: The sample holds other DNA sequences that translate to the same CDR3. V is TRBV18 and J is TRBJ1-4; perhaps TRBD1 as D (5 bases). Trimming removed 2 bases at V and 5 bases at J, with 12 bases between. The CDR3 sequence is 15 residues long. Per the germline V gene, CDR1 is KGHSH and CDR2 is LQKENI. The CDR3 loop is CASSPGTGTNEKLFF. The CDR3, as DNA: TGTGCCAGCTCACCAGGAACCGGGACCAATGAAAAACTGTTTTTT.